The clone carrying this T cell receptor beta chain has a count of ten or more. The record originates from a study of blood T cell repertoires in COVID-19. Study-wide background: Whether acute or convalescent, the COVID-19 samples came from the United States, Italy and Spain. Nucleic acid was either cDNA or gDNA, and it came from T cells, B-cell-depleted T cells, or PBMCs.

As handled by the study authors: Estimates of nucleated cell counts were drawn from the amplification of reference gene primers. Generated by immunoSEQ multiplex PCR, the TCRdb table keeps only in-frame clones and is missing some. The V and J calls and clone size are taken from that table; D and trimming were inferred from the DNA. Of roughly 120,000 clones detected, roughly 83% appear once; the ten largest clones hold 15% to 20%. From germline, CDR1 is SGHVS and CDR2 FQNEAQ. The J segment lost 5 bases and the V segment lost 2 bases, leaving 9 bases of the junction unmatched. The CDR3 length is 18 residues.

The origin of this receptor is a woman aged 55-70 years with acute or convalescent COVID-19. This chain joins TRBV7-8 and TRBJ2-7; 16 bases are shared with TRBD2. Sequencing was done on a sample of peripheral blood. CDR3 in DNA: TGTGCCAGCAGCTTAATGTCCGGGACTAGCGGGAGGGCCAACGAGCAGTACTTC. Translating gives CASSLMSGTSGRANEQYF.